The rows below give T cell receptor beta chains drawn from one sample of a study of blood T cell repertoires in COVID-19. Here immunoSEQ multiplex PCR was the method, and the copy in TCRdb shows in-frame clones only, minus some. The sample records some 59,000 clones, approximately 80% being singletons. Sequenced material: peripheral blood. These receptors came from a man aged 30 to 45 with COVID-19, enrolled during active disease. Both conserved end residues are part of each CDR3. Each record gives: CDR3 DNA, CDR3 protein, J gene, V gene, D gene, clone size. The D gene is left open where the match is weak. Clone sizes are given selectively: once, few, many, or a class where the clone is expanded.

DNA: TGTGCCAGCAGCAAGCTCCAGGGGAAGCTCTACGAGCAGTACTTC
CDR3: CASSKLQGKLYEQYF
J: TRBJ2-7
V: TRBV5-6
D: .
size: .

DNA: TGTGCCAGCAGTTTATATGGTTGGACAGGGGGCCCCCGGGGCCCGGAGCAGTACTTC
CDR3: CASSLYGWTGGPRGPEQYF
J: TRBJ2-7
V: TRBV28
D: TRBD1
size: .

DNA: TGTGCCAGCAGTTCCCAGGCATACGAGCAGTTCTTC
CDR3: CASSSQAYEQFF
J: TRBJ2-1
V: TRBV27
D: .
size: .

DNA: TGTGCCAGCGGTACTCAAAAAGACAATGAGCAGTTCTTC
CDR3: CASGTQKDNEQFF
J: TRBJ2-1
V: TRBV6-6
D: .
size: .

DNA: TGCGCCAGCAGCCGGGTAGACAGGGCCACCGGGGAGCTGTTTTTT
CDR3: CASSRVDRATGELFF
J: TRBJ2-2
V: TRBV4-1
D: TRBD1
size: .

DNA: TGTGCCAGTACCATAACTAGCGGGGGAGGGACCGGGGAGCTGTTTTTT
CDR3: CASTITSGGGTGELFF
J: TRBJ2-2
V: TRBV19
D: TRBD2
size: .

DNA: TGTGCCAGCAGTTTGATAGCTGGCTCCTACGAGCAGTACTTC
CDR3: CASSLIAGSYEQYF
J: TRBJ2-7
V: TRBV27
D: .
size: .

DNA: TGTGCCAGCAGTTACGGCCTAGCAAACTACGAGCAGTACTTC
CDR3: CASSYGLANYEQYF
J: TRBJ2-7
V: TRBV6-2/TRBV6-3
D: .
size: .

DNA: TGTGCCAGCAGCTTTTCGGCGGGGTTGGAGACCCAGTACTTC
CDR3: CASSFSAGLETQYF
J: TRBJ2-5
V: TRBV7-2
D: .
size: .

DNA: TGTGCCAGCAGAAAGGACAGGCCCTCCTACGAGCAGTACTTC
CDR3: CASRKDRPSYEQYF
J: TRBJ2-7
V: TRBV18
D: TRBD1
size: .

DNA: TGTGCCACCAGGGCAGGTTTGAGCACAGATACGCAGTATTTT
CDR3: CATRAGLSTDTQYF
J: TRBJ2-3
V: TRBV15
D: .
size: .

DNA: TGCGCCAGCAGCTTGGTTTCGGGACTAGCGGGGATGAACTCCTACAATGAGCAGTTCTTC
CDR3: CASSLVSGLAGMNSYNEQFF
J: TRBJ2-1
V: TRBV5-1
D: TRBD2
size: few

DNA: TGTGCCAGCAGCTTGAGAACAGGGTGGTCCTACGAGCAGTACTTC
CDR3: CASSLRTGWSYEQYF
J: TRBJ2-7
V: TRBV5-6
D: .
size: few

DNA: TGTGCCAGCAGCTACGGACATAACTATGGCTACACCTTC
CDR3: CASSYGHNYGYTF
J: TRBJ1-2
V: TRBV7-2
D: .
size: .

DNA: TGTGCCAGCAGTCAGAGGGGGGGGCAAGATGGCTACACCTTC
CDR3: CASSQRGGQDGYTF
J: TRBJ1-2
V: TRBV3-1/TRBV3-2
D: .
size: .

DNA: TGTGCCAGAAGCTACGCCGGGACAGGGAATAAGCAGTACTTC
CDR3: CARSYAGTGNKQYF
J: TRBJ2-7
V: TRBV5-3
D: TRBD1
size: once

DNA: TGTGCCAGCAGCTTAGGTGTCGGGGTTTCATCCTACACAGATACGCAGTATTTT
CDR3: CASSLGVGVSSYTDTQYF
J: TRBJ2-3
V: TRBV7-3
D: .
size: .

DNA: TGTGCCAGCACCAAGAGCGGGACGGGAAATGAGCAGTTCTTC
CDR3: CASTKSGTGNEQFF
J: TRBJ2-1
V: TRBV6-5
D: TRBD2
size: .

DNA: TGTGCCAGCAGTCCCCGCGGGGGCTTTCATGGCGGGGAGCTGTTTTTT
CDR3: CASSPRGGFHGGELFF
J: TRBJ2-2
V: TRBV11-3
D: .
size: .

DNA: TGTGCCACCCGTAGTCCGGGACAGATTAACACTGAAGCTTTCTTT
CDR3: CATRSPGQINTEAFF
J: TRBJ1-1
V: TRBV6-6
D: TRBD1
size: .

DNA: TGTGCCAGCAGTCTCCCTCCGGGGGACGAGCAGTACTTC
CDR3: CASSLPPGDEQYF
J: TRBJ2-7
V: TRBV28
D: .
size: once

DNA: TGTGCCAGCAGTTTATCAGTCGGGCAGGGGAATTCACCCCTCCACTTT
CDR3: CASSLSVGQGNSPLHF
J: TRBJ1-6
V: TRBV27
D: .
size: .

DNA: TGTGCCAGTAGTCGGCGGGGTCCTGGAAACACCATATATTTT
CDR3: CASSRRGPGNTIYF
J: TRBJ1-3
V: TRBV19
D: .
size: .

DNA: TGTGCCAGCAGTCCCGGGACACTCCTGTACTTC
CDR3: CASSPGTLLYF
J: TRBJ2-7
V: TRBV12-3/TRBV12-4
D: .
size: once

DNA: TGTGCCAGCAGCCAACAGGGGGGGACAGCTGGAAACACCATATATTTT
CDR3: CASSQQGGTAGNTIYF
J: TRBJ1-3
V: TRBV7-6
D: TRBD1
size: .

DNA: TGTGCCAGCAGGCCCCTACTAGCGGAAGAGACCCAGTACTTC
CDR3: CASRPLLAEETQYF
J: TRBJ2-5
V: TRBV13
D: TRBD2
size: once

DNA: TGTGCCAGCAGCTTAGGGCTAGCGGGAGTCACAGAGACCCAGTACTTC
CDR3: CASSLGLAGVTETQYF
J: TRBJ2-5
V: TRBV11-3
D: TRBD2
size: .

DNA: TGTGCCAGCAGCTTAGCAGGGTACTATAATTCACCCCTCCACTTT
CDR3: CASSLAGYYNSPLHF
J: TRBJ1-6
V: TRBV11-2
D: .
size: once

DNA: TGTGCCAGCAGTTTATCTTGGGCGAGTAACACTGAAGCTTTCTTT
CDR3: CASSLSWASNTEAFF
J: TRBJ1-1
V: TRBV27
D: .
size: .

DNA: TGTGCCAGCAAAGGACTAGCGAGCACAGATACGCAGTATTTT
CDR3: CASKGLASTDTQYF
J: TRBJ2-3
V: TRBV2
D: TRBD2
size: .

DNA: TGTGCCAGCAGCCAAGATGGTGGGAGCTTCTACAATGAGCAGTTCTTC
CDR3: CASSQDGGSFYNEQFF
J: TRBJ2-1
V: TRBV3-1/TRBV3-2
D: .
size: .

DNA: TGTGCCAGCAGCGCAAGCCACGAGCAGTACTTC
CDR3: CASSASHEQYF
J: TRBJ2-7
V: TRBV7-9
D: .
size: once

DNA: TGTGCCAGCAGTACCTACAGGGAGATGAGGACCCAGTACTTC
CDR3: CASSTYREMRTQYF
J: TRBJ2-5
V: TRBV28
D: .
size: .

DNA: TGTGCCAGCAGTGACGAGGGAGGGCGCAATGAGCAGTTCTTC
CDR3: CASSDEGGRNEQFF
J: TRBJ2-1
V: TRBV2
D: TRBD2
size: .

DNA: TGTGCCAGCTCACCTGACAGGACCACTGAAGCTTTCTTT
CDR3: CASSPDRTTEAFF
J: TRBJ1-1
V: TRBV18
D: .
size: .

DNA: TGCAGCGTTTGGACAGGGGGCGAGTTTGGCTACACCTTC
CDR3: CSVWTGGEFGYTF
J: TRBJ1-2
V: TRBV29-1
D: TRBD1
size: .

DNA: TGTGCCAGCTCACCACGGCAGGGGGCAACAGATACGCAGTATTTT
CDR3: CASSPRQGATDTQYF
J: TRBJ2-3
V: TRBV18
D: TRBD1
size: once

DNA: TGTGCCAGCAGTTACCGTATGGTCAGTGAAGCTTTCTTT
CDR3: CASSYRMVSEAFF
J: TRBJ1-1
V: TRBV6-6
D: .
size: .

DNA: TGCGCCAGCTATGACCAACCTCGGGTCACCGGGGAGCTGTTTTTT
CDR3: CASYDQPRVTGELFF
J: TRBJ2-2
V: TRBV10-1
D: .
size: .

DNA: TGTGCCAGCAAGACAGGCAACAATTCACCCCTCCACTTT
CDR3: CASKTGNNSPLHF
J: TRBJ1-6
V: TRBV13
D: .
size: .

DNA: TGTGCCAGCAGCTCGAGCGGGGAGGGCTACACAGATACGCAGTATTTT
CDR3: CASSSSGEGYTDTQYF
J: TRBJ2-3
V: TRBV7-9
D: TRBD2
size: .

DNA: TGCGCCAGCAGCCAAGTCAGGGACACTGAAGCTTTCTTT
CDR3: CASSQVRDTEAFF
J: TRBJ1-1
V: TRBV4-1
D: .
size: .

DNA: TGTGCCAGCCGGACCGGGGGAGGGGGAAACTATGGCTACACCTTC
CDR3: CASRTGGGGNYGYTF
J: TRBJ1-2
V: TRBV28
D: .
size: .

DNA: TGTGCCAGCAGTGACCCGGAGACAGGCACCTACGAGCAGTACTTC
CDR3: CASSDPETGTYEQYF
J: TRBJ2-7
V: TRBV6-6
D: .
size: .

DNA: TGTGCCAGCAGCTTGTTGGCGGGGGACACCGGGGAGCTGTTTTTT
CDR3: CASSLLAGDTGELFF
J: TRBJ2-2
V: TRBV7-2
D: TRBD2
size: .

DNA: TGTGCCAGCAGTTACGCGCGCACCGGTACCACAGATACGCAGTATTTT
CDR3: CASSYARTGTTDTQYF
J: TRBJ2-3
V: TRBV6-5
D: .
size: .

DNA: TGTGCCACCAGCACGAGAAGGGGGTCCTACAATGAGCAGTTCTTC
CDR3: CATSTRRGSYNEQFF
J: TRBJ2-1
V: TRBV15
D: .
size: .

DNA: TGCGCCGGGCACGATTTTTGGGGGGGCCTCGGGTATGAAAAACTGTTTTTT
CDR3: CAGHDFWGGLGYEKLFF
J: TRBJ1-4
V: TRBV23-1
D: .
size: .

DNA: TGTGCCAGCAGTTCTTTGGGACAGGGGGACTATGGCTACACCTTC
CDR3: CASSSLGQGDYGYTF
J: TRBJ1-2
V: TRBV6-5
D: TRBD1
size: once

DNA: TGTGCCAGTAGTATAGTCTCCAACACCGGGGAGCTGTTTTTT
CDR3: CASSIVSNTGELFF
J: TRBJ2-2
V: TRBV19
D: .
size: .

DNA: TGTGCCAGCAGCATACGACTTAGGGATACGCAGTATTTT
CDR3: CASSIRLRDTQYF
J: TRBJ2-3
V: TRBV11-3
D: .
size: .

DNA: TGTGCCAGCAGTTTGGGACTAGCGGGGCCCTCCTACGAGCAGTACTTC
CDR3: CASSLGLAGPSYEQYF
J: TRBJ2-7
V: TRBV28
D: TRBD2
size: .